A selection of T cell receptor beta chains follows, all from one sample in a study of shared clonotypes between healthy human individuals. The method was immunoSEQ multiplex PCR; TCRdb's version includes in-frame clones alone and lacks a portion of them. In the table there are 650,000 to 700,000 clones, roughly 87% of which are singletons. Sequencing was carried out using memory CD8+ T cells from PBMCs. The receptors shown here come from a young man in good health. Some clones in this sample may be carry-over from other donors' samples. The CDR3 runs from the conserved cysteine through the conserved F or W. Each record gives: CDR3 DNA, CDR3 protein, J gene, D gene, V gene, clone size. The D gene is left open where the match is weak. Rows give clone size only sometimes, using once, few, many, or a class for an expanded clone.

cdr3_nt: TGCGCCAGCAGCTTGGAGTTGTACAGCTCCTACGAGCAGTACTTC; cdr3_aa: CASSLELYSSYEQYF; j_call: TRBJ2-7; d_call: .; v_call: TRBV5-1; clone_size: .
cdr3_nt: TGTGCCAGCAGTGAACGGGGTAGCGACAGTGGGGACGAGCAGTACTTC; cdr3_aa: CASSERGSDSGDEQYF; j_call: TRBJ2-7; d_call: .; v_call: TRBV6-1; clone_size: few
cdr3_nt: TGTGCCAGCAGCTCCCTCCCGGCGGGAGGGGTCTACAATGAGCAGTTCTTC; cdr3_aa: CASSSLPAGGVYNEQFF; j_call: TRBJ2-1; d_call: TRBD2; v_call: TRBV7-2; clone_size: .
cdr3_nt: TGTGCCAGCAGCTTAGGGCGGAGGGTAACTAACTATGGCTACACCTTC; cdr3_aa: CASSLGRRVTNYGYTF; j_call: TRBJ1-2; d_call: .; v_call: TRBV7-9; clone_size: few
cdr3_nt: TGTGCCAGCAGTGAAGGACAGTCGCTCTCCTACGAGCAGTACTTC; cdr3_aa: CASSEGQSLSYEQYF; j_call: TRBJ2-7; d_call: .; v_call: TRBV2; clone_size: .
cdr3_nt: TGTGCCAGCAGTCTCATGACGGGAAGCGGTGAGCAGTTCTTC; cdr3_aa: CASSLMTGSGEQFF; j_call: TRBJ2-1; d_call: .; v_call: TRBV28; clone_size: .
cdr3_nt: TGTGCCAGCAGCCCCACAACGAGGAGCTACGAGCAGTACTTC; cdr3_aa: CASSPTTRSYEQYF; j_call: TRBJ2-7; d_call: .; v_call: TRBV27; clone_size: .
cdr3_nt: TGTGCCAGCAGTGAATACGGACAGGGGGGATACGAGCAGTACTTC; cdr3_aa: CASSEYGQGGYEQYF; j_call: TRBJ2-7; d_call: TRBD1; v_call: TRBV6-1; clone_size: once
cdr3_nt: TGTGCCAGTAGTATCGGTGTGACGGCCTACGAGCAGTACTTC; cdr3_aa: CASSIGVTAYEQYF; j_call: TRBJ2-7; d_call: .; v_call: TRBV19; clone_size: .
cdr3_nt: TGTGCCAGCACCATGCCGGAGTACCAGGACTATGGCTACACCTTC; cdr3_aa: CASTMPEYQDYGYTF; j_call: TRBJ1-2; d_call: .; v_call: TRBV7-2; clone_size: .
cdr3_nt: TGTGCCAGCAGCTTCCCCCGGGGGAGTGACGGCTACACCTTC; cdr3_aa: CASSFPRGSDGYTF; j_call: TRBJ1-2; d_call: .; v_call: TRBV5-6; clone_size: .
cdr3_nt: TGTGCCTGGAGTGTACGGGGAATCGGCACTGAAGCTTTCTTT; cdr3_aa: CAWSVRGIGTEAFF; j_call: TRBJ1-1; d_call: .; v_call: TRBV30; clone_size: .
cdr3_nt: TGCGCCAGCAGCCAAGCCCCCACCATATATTTT; cdr3_aa: CASSQAPTIYF; j_call: TRBJ1-3; d_call: .; v_call: TRBV4-1; clone_size: .
cdr3_nt: TGCAGCGCCACAGGGGAGGGAGAGACCCAGTACTTC; cdr3_aa: CSATGEGETQYF; j_call: TRBJ2-5; d_call: .; v_call: TRBV29-1; clone_size: .
cdr3_nt: TGTGCCAGCAGCTTATCACCGGCAACTAATGAAAAACTGTTTTTT; cdr3_aa: CASSLSPATNEKLFF; j_call: TRBJ1-4; d_call: .; v_call: TRBV7-8; clone_size: .
cdr3_nt: TGTGCCAGCGGGAGGGGATCACCCCTCCACTTT; cdr3_aa: CASGRGSPLHF; j_call: TRBJ1-6; d_call: .; v_call: TRBV11-2; clone_size: .
cdr3_nt: TGTGCCAGCACGGAGTGGCCGGGGGGGGGCTATGGCTACACCTTC; cdr3_aa: CASTEWPGGGYGYTF; j_call: TRBJ1-2; d_call: .; v_call: TRBV27; clone_size: .
cdr3_nt: TGTGCCAGCAGTCCGCGGACAGGGCACTACGAGCAGTACTTC; cdr3_aa: CASSPRTGHYEQYF; j_call: TRBJ2-7; d_call: TRBD1; v_call: TRBV28; clone_size: .
cdr3_nt: TGTGCCAGCAGTCCTGTCGGTGGGGTATCCGAGCAGTACTTC; cdr3_aa: CASSPVGGVSEQYF; j_call: TRBJ2-7; d_call: .; v_call: TRBV27; clone_size: .
cdr3_nt: TGTGCCAGCAGCGTTGGACAGCAGAACTACGAGCAGTACTTC; cdr3_aa: CASSVGQQNYEQYF; j_call: TRBJ2-7; d_call: .; v_call: TRBV9; clone_size: .